Included here is one TCR beta chain sequence, with context. Data came from immunoSEQ multiplex PCR; TCRdb stores just in-frame clones and leaves some out. This sample has hundreds of thousands of clones, with approximately 88% found just once. Germline V CDR1 and CDR2: SGHNT, YYREEE (reference sequence). The V gene end was trimmed by 2 bases and the J gene end by 9 bases; junction bases not matched to a gene: 11. CDR3 length equals 16 residues. These data belong to a study of blood T cell repertoires in COVID-19. This TCR was recovered from a woman aged 25 to 45 with COVID-19, enrolled during active disease. The rearrangement joins TRBV5-4 to TRBJ2-1, with 10 bases identical to TRBD2. Sequencing used peripheral blood. As DNA, the CDR3 is TGTGCCAGCAGCTTATCCCCCCAGCGGGAGGGTGGTGAGCAGTTCTTC. Its translation: CASSLSPQREGGEQFF.